The TCR beta chain described here comes from a study of T cells expressing NK-cell markers. Study-wide context: Sequencing of TCR beta repertoires drew on sorted CD3+CD56+NKG2C+, CD3+CD56+NKG2C- and CD3+CD56-NKG2C+ T cells. Of eight sequenced donors, seven were HCMV-seropositive and one HCMV-seronegative.

Overall study results and limits: Dominant NKG2C+ clonotype frequencies of about 1.0-7.0% of CD8+ T cells were measured in about six donors.

With regard to this clonotype: Its cognate antigen is unknown.

This CDR3 contains 14 residues. TCRdb re-analyzed the 5' RACE reads; it lists each CDR3 protein once, without DNA. The table for this sample gives 150,000 to 160,000 distinct CDR3 sequences. The sequencing input was blood T cells: a sorted CD56 or NKG2C T cell subset, CD4+ or CD8+ T cells, or bulk PBMC T cells (not recorded which). The chain carries TRBV12-3 or TRBV12-4 and TRBJ2-3. The clonotype originates from a woman aged 50 to 60 in good health. The CDR3 protein is CASRDRSNTDTQYF.